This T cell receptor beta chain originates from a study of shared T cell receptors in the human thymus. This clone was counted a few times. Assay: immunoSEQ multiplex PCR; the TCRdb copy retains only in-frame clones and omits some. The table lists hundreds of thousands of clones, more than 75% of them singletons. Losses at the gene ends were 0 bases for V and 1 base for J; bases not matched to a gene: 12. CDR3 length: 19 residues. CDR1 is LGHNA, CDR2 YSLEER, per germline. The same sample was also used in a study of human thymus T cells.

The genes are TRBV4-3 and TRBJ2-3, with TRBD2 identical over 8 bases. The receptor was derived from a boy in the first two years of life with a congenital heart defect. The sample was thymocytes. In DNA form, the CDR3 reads TGCGCCAGCAGCCAAGAGGGAGGGGCGGCGGGAGGCCGCACAGATACGCAGTATTTT. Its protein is CASSQEGGAAGGRTDTQYF.